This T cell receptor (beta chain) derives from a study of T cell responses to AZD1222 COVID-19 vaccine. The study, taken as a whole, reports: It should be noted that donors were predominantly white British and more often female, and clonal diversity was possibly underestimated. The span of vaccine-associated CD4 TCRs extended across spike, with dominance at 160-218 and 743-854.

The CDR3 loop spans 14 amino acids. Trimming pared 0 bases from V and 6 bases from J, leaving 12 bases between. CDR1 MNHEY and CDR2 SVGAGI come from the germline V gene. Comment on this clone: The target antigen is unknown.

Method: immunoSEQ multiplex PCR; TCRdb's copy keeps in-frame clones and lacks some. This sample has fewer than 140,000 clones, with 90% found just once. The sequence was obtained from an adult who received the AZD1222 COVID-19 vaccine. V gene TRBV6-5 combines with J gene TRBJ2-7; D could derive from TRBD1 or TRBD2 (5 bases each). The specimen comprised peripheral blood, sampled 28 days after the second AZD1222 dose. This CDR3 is CASSYSFGGREQYF. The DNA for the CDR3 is TGTGCCAGCAGTTACTCATTTGGGGGTCGCGAGCAGTACTTC.